The rows below give T cell receptor beta chains drawn from one sample of a study of blood T cell repertoires in COVID-19. Repertoires were generated with immunoSEQ multiplex PCR, while TCRdb's copy carries only in-frame clones and drops some. Of fewer than 200,000 clones listed, around 82% were seen once; the top ten hold 5.2%. Source material: PBMCs or T cells enriched from blood (not recorded which). All receptors derive from a woman aged 60-75 years with acute COVID-19. Both conserved end residues are part of each CDR3. Fields, in order: D gene, J gene, CDR3 length, clone size, V gene, CDR3 DNA, CDR3 protein. A D gene is named only where the DNA matches it firmly. Size is stated for part of the rows, as once, few or many counts, or as a class when the clone is expanded.

.,TRBJ2-7,14,.,TRBV20-1,TGCAGTGCTAGTCAAGGGGCGCGAGCCTACGAGCAGTACTTC,CSASQGARAYEQYF
TRBD2,TRBJ2-1,15,.,TRBV5-1,TGCGCCAGCAGCCCCGGGACTATATCGTACAATGAGCAGTTCTTC,CASSPGTISYNEQFF
TRBD2,TRBJ2-3,18,.,TRBV25-1,TGTGCCAGCAGTGAATATCGGAGTCTAGCGGGCTACACAGATACGCAGTATTTT,CASSEYRSLAGYTDTQYF
.,TRBJ1-1,12,.,TRBV10-3,TGTGCCACCAACGGTGGGAACACTGAAGCTTTCTTT,CATNGGNTEAFF
TRBD1,TRBJ1-2,17,few,TRBV5-1,TGCGCCAGCATCTCGGCACCAGGACAGGGGGCGCGTGATGGCTACACCTTC,CASISAPGQGARDGYTF
TRBD1,TRBJ1-1,14,many,TRBV6-5,TGTGCCAGCTTCCGGGACAGCAGTTACACTGAAGCTTTCTTT,CASFRDSSYTEAFF
TRBD1,TRBJ1-2,15,.,TRBV5-1,TGCGCCAGCAGCTCTGGACAGGGACAGATTAGTGGCTACACCTTC,CASSSGQGQISGYTF
.,TRBJ1-1,13,.,TRBV5-4,TGTGCCAGCAGAATCCAGCGAGACACTGAAGCTTTCTTT,CASRIQRDTEAFF
TRBD2,TRBJ2-7,14,.,TRBV5-1,TGCGCCAGCAGCTTGGGGGGAGGGACCGGCGAGCAGTACTTC,CASSLGGGTGEQYF
TRBD1,TRBJ1-2,15,.,TRBV7-2,TGTGCCAGCAGCTTACGACAGGGGGCCCGCTATGGCTACACCTTC,CASSLRQGARYGYTF
.,TRBJ2-7,12,.,TRBV11-2,TGTGCCAGCACCCCCGGGGACTACGAGCAGTACTTC,CASTPGDYEQYF
TRBD1,TRBJ1-5,16,.,TRBV4-1,TGCGCCAGCAGCCAAGAGGGACAGGGGGTCGGTCAGCCCCAGCATTTT,CASSQEGQGVGQPQHF
TRBD1,TRBJ1-2,12,.,TRBV19,TGTGCCAGTAGTCACAGGGGGCTGTCATACACCTTC,CASSHRGLSYTF
.,TRBJ2-1,15,.,TRBV6-5,TGTGCCAGCAGTTACCGAGGGGGATCCGCCAATGAGCAGTTCTTC,CASSYRGGSANEQFF
.,TRBJ2-7,13,.,TRBV7-2,TGTGCCAGCAGCTTAGGGCGGGGCTACGAGCAGTACTTC,CASSLGRGYEQYF
TRBD1,TRBJ1-2,15,.,TRBV6-2/TRBV6-3,TGTGCCAGCAGTTCCGTCGACAGGGTCACCCTTGGCTACACCTTC,CASSSVDRVTLGYTF
.,TRBJ1-1,14,.,TRBV19,TGTGCCAGTAGTATAGACAGGGTGAACACTGAAGCTTTCTTT,CASSIDRVNTEAFF
TRBD1,TRBJ1-1,15,.,TRBV4-3,TGCGCCAGCAGCCAAGATCAGGGGGCCTCCACTGAAGCTTTCTTT,CASSQDQGASTEAFF
.,TRBJ1-1,15,once,TRBV30,TGTGCCTGGAGTGTACGTAATCGCGCGGGAACTGAAGTTTTCTTT,CAWSVRNRAGTEVFF
.,TRBJ1-2,15,.,TRBV28,TGTGCCAGCAGCATTCAGGGATTTCTTAACTATGGCTACACCTTC,CASSIQGFLNYGYTF
TRBD1,TRBJ2-7,12,few,TRBV7-6,TGTGCCAGCACCCGACAGGGGCAACGGCAGTACTTC,CASTRQGQRQYF
.,TRBJ2-2,16,.,TRBV7-2,TGTGCCAGCAGCTTGGGTCCCCGGGGATTTACCGGGGAGCTGTTTTTT,CASSLGPRGFTGELFF
.,TRBJ1-1,16,.,TRBV27,TGTGCCAGCAGTTTATTTGCGGTCTTGGGGAACACTGAAGCTTTCTTT,CASSLFAVLGNTEAFF
.,TRBJ1-4,15,once,TRBV6-5,TGTGCCAGCAGTAAGAAACAGATGCCTAATGAAAAACTGTTTTTT,CASSKKQMPNEKLFF
.,TRBJ2-1,12,.,TRBV7-8,TGTGCCAGCAGCTCCGGGTATAATGAGCAGTTCTTC,CASSSGYNEQFF
.,TRBJ2-3,15,.,TRBV10-3,TGTGCCATCAGTGAGGAAATAATGGCCCTCCATACGCAGTATTTT,CAISEEIMALHTQYF
.,TRBJ2-1,12,.,TRBV6-5,TGTGCCAGCAGTCCCGGGTCCATACGGTTGTTCTTC,CASSPGSIRLFF
TRBD1,TRBJ1-1,15,.,TRBV19,TGTGCCAGTAGTGGACGGACAGGGGGGAACACTGAAGCTTTCTTT,CASSGRTGGNTEAFF
.,TRBJ1-2,16,.,TRBV19,TGTGCCAGTATTCCCGACCGACAGGCTCCTAACTATGGCTACACCTTC,CASIPDRQAPNYGYTF
TRBD1,TRBJ1-1,16,.,TRBV25-1,TGTGCCAGCAGTAAGACAGGGGCATACAGAAACACTGAAGCTTTCTTT,CASSKTGAYRNTEAFF
TRBD1,TRBJ1-2,13,.,TRBV7-9,TGTGCCAGCAGCAGGACAGGGGGGGATGGCTACACCTTC,CASSRTGGDGYTF
.,TRBJ2-4,19,.,TRBV21-1,TGTGCCAGCAGGAGACCCCTTCTTAGACAGATGCTAGCCAAAAACATTCAGTACTTC,CASRRPLLRQMLAKNIQYF
.,TRBJ1-5,14,.,TRBV16,TGTGCCAGCAGCCAAGGGGGGGCCGGGCAGCCCCAGCATTTT,CASSQGGAGQPQHF
.,TRBJ2-7,15,.,TRBV27,TGTGCCAGCAGGGGAGGCGTTCTCACCCGCTACGAGCAGTACTTC,CASRGGVLTRYEQYF
.,TRBJ1-2,13,few,TRBV19,TGTGCCAGTAGTAAACAGGAGCGCTATGGCTACACCTTC,CASSKQERYGYTF
.,TRBJ1-2,17,.,TRBV4-3,TGCGCCAGCAGCCAAGAGGTCGGGGGGCCTGGTAACTATGGCTACACCTTC,CASSQEVGGPGNYGYTF
.,TRBJ2-1,16,.,TRBV11-3,TGTGCCAGCAGCTTAGGGGGGAGGGGGTCCTACAATGAGCAGTTCTTC,CASSLGGRGSYNEQFF
TRBD2,TRBJ2-7,15,.,TRBV4-2,TGTGCCAGCAGCCAAGAAGGGACTAGCGGTTACGAGCAGTACTTC,CASSQEGTSGYEQYF
.,TRBJ1-5,15,.,TRBV18,TGTGCCAGCTCACCACTACAGGGTGGCAATCAGCCCCAGCATTTT,CASSPLQGGNQPQHF
TRBD1,TRBJ2-6,16,.,TRBV19,TGTGCCAGTAGTCCGGGACAGGGTGCTGGGGCCAACGTCCTGACTTTC,CASSPGQGAGANVLTF
TRBD2,TRBJ2-1,17,.,TRBV30,TGTGCCTGGAGTGTTAGCTGGGGAACTAGCGGGAGAATTGAGCAGTTCTTC,CAWSVSWGTSGRIEQFF
.,TRBJ2-3,14,few,TRBV6-5,TGTGCCAGCAGCTGGGGCAGGGGCGCAGATACGCAGTATTTT,CASSWGRGADTQYF
.,TRBJ2-5,15,.,TRBV5-1,TGCGCCAGCAGCCTGGGTGCGGGCGCACAAGAGACCCAGTACTTC,CASSLGAGAQETQYF
TRBD2,TRBJ2-5,14,.,TRBV28,TGTGCCAGCAGTCCAAGCGGGGGGTTGCAGACCCAGTACTTC,CASSPSGGLQTQYF
.,TRBJ2-5,15,.,TRBV7-8,TGTGCCAGCAGCGTCGTGTTTGGGGGCAGAGAGACCCAGTACTTC,CASSVVFGGRETQYF
.,TRBJ2-1,12,many,TRBV7-9,TGTGCCAGCAGCCTGCGCTACAATGAGCAGTTCTTC,CASSLRYNEQFF
.,TRBJ2-3,13,.,TRBV7-2,TGTGCCAGCAGCTTCGAGGCTGGCGATACGCAGTATTTT,CASSFEAGDTQYF
.,TRBJ1-3,17,.,TRBV28,TGTGCCAGCAGTTTAGACAGGCTTAAACCCTCTGGAAACACCATATATTTT,CASSLDRLKPSGNTIYF
.,TRBJ2-6,14,.,TRBV6-2/TRBV6-3,TGTGCCAGCAGTCAATCAGGGGTGACCAACGTCCTGACTTTC,CASSQSGVTNVLTF
.,TRBJ1-1,15,.,TRBV10-3,TGTGCCATCAGTGAGTCTCCCGGGGGGGACACTGAAGCTTTCTTT,CAISESPGGDTEAFF
TRBD1,TRBJ2-3,19,.,TRBV4-3,TGCGCCAGCAGCCAAGATAGGGCCGAAACAGGGGGTTCTGGTGATACGCAGTATTTT,CASSQDRAETGGSGDTQYF